This T cell receptor (beta chain) derives from a study of read filtering for tumor transcriptome and immune sequencing. For the study at large: DNase treatment preceded whole-transcriptome library preparation.

Germline CDR1 and CDR2: SGHRS and YFSETQ. Germline trimming cut 2 bases from V and 6 bases from J; bases unmatched to any gene: 10. The CDR3 has 15 residues. Findings of the study overall: Without single-read clonotypes, shared clonotype proportions correlated more between IR-seq and RNA-seq.

This library used 300 to 500 ng RNA and molecular barcoded adaptors spanning alpha/delta and beta/gamma chains. In TCRdb, the reads were re-called with MiXCR into one record per CDR3 protein. The sample includes tens of thousands of distinct CDR3 sequences, roughly 13% seen only once; the top ten take roughly 30%. Many counts were recorded for this clonotype. The antigen is not known. The chain couples TRBV5-1 to TRBJ2-7; 8 positions agree with TRBD2. The sequence was collected from a donor aged 40 or older with multiple myeloma. What was sequenced was a population of CD138-negative cells sorted from bone marrow. The CDR3 reads CASSFSGEGISEQYF. In nucleotides, the CDR3 is TGCGCCAGCAGCTTTAGCGGGGAAGGAATTTCCGAGCAGTACTTC. The full variable domain, completed using reference TRBV5-1 and TRBJ2-7, is KAGVTQTPRYLIKTRGQQVTLSCSPISGHRSVSWYQQTPGQGLQFLFEYFSETQRNKGNFPGRFSGRQFSNSRSEMNVSTLELGDSALYLCASSFSGEGISEQYFGPGTRLTVT.